These 27 T cell receptor beta chains were sequenced from one sample in a study of naive and memory T cell subsets. Amplification of ligated cDNA took four PCR rounds with SP2 and nested alpha and beta constant primers. TCRdb fed the UMI-ligation and nested PCR reads into MiXCR, producing one record per CDR3 protein. The table lists 25,000 to 35,000 distinct CDR3 sequences, about 7.4% of them singletons. Treatment given: skin biopsy from PPD injection site in Mantoux-positive individual. An oligonucleotide containing a UMI was ligated to the 3' end of TCR cDNA. The starting material was skin, obtained from a tuberculin skin test site. All receptors come from an adult in good health.

In its sample, this clonotype was seen a few times. The chain combines TRBV11-2 with TRBJ2-7; the D gene could be TRBD1 or TRBD2 (6 bases each). This CDR3 is 16 amino acids long. Trimming shortened V by 0 bases and J by 5 bases, and 17 bases separated the two germline ends. CDR1 and CDR2 from the germline V gene are SGHAT and FQNNGV. CDR3 in DNA: TGTGCCAGCAGCTTAGATCGGGCCGGGGGCAATAACGAGCAGTACTTC. This translates into CASSLDRAGGNNEQYF.

There are many counts of this clonotype. The V and J genes are TRBV12-3 or TRBV12-4 and TRBJ1-6, with D maybe TRBD1 (5 bases). Trimming took 5 bases from V and 9 from J, leaving 17 bases between them. This CDR3 region has 15 residues. Here the CDR3 DNA reads TGTGCCAGCAGTCTGATGGCAGGGTTTACTTCACCCCTCCACTTT. Translated, it gives CASSLMAGFTSPLHF.

This clonotype was found a few times. This may arise from a read error, as a much more abundant clone is one base away. The chain joins TRBV7-2 to TRBJ2-1; a possible D gene is TRBD1 (6 bases). Germline-derived CDR1 and CDR2 are SGHTA and FQGNSA. CDR3 length: 13 amino acids. The CDR3: CACSLGGYNEQFF. The CDR3 DNA reads TGTGCCTGCAGCTTAGGGGGCTACAATGAGCAGTTCTTC.

The J gene is TRBJ2-5, the V gene TRBV19; possibly TRBD1 for D (6 bases). Germline lookup yields CDR1 LNHDA and CDR2 SQIVND (reference sequence). The CDR3 is 14 residues long. The V end was cut by 5 bases, the J end by 5 bases, with 15 bases between. CDR3 sequence (DNA): TGTGCCAGTAGTCCCCGCCTGGGGGCTGAGACCCAGTACTTC. Its translation is CASSPRLGAETQYF. Looking up the rest from reference TRBV19 and TRBJ2-5 gives the full variable domain: DGGITQSPKYLFRKEGQNVTLSCEQNLNHDAMYWYRQDPGQGLRLIYYSQIVNDFQKGDIAEGYSVSREKKESFPLTVTSAQKNPTAFYLCASSPRLGAETQYFGPGTRLLVL.

This clonotype was seen ten or more times. This chain joins TRBV18 and TRBJ1-1, with D maybe TRBD1 (5 bases). The CDR3 is made up of 16 amino acids. Germline V gene lookup returns CDR1 KGHSH and CDR2 LQKENI. Trimming took off 0 bases at V and 1 base at J, with 12 bases between the two ends. This CDR3 is CASSPPGNRRNTEAFF. For the CDR3, the DNA is TGTGCCAGCTCACCACCGGGGAACAGGAGGAACACTGAAGCTTTCTTT. The whole variable domain, filled in from reference TRBV18 and TRBJ1-1, reads NAGVMQNPRHLVRRRGQEARLRCSPMKGHSHVYWYRQLPEEGLKFMVYLQKENIIDESGMPKERFSAEFPKEGPSILRIQQVVRGDSAAYFCASSPPGNRRNTEAFFGQGTRLTVV.

About this clonotype itself: One base away lies a much larger clone, so this may be a sequencing read error. V usage is TRBV27 and J usage is TRBJ1-1; D is ambiguous. There are 14 residues in the CDR3. V was clipped by 2 bases and J by 1 base, with 8 bases between them. Germline V lookup: CDR1 MNHEY, CDR2 SMNVEV (reference sequence). CDR3 protein: CASSLRRRNTEAFF. The CDR3 nucleotides are TGTGCCAGCAGTTTACGACGTAGGAACACTGAAGCTTTCTTT.

This clonotype was seen ten or more times. The chain has TRBV5-1 and TRBJ2-5, with a possible D match to TRBD2 (6 bases). V was clipped by 3 bases and J by 2 bases, with 11 bases between them. The V gene's germline CDR1 is SGHRS and CDR2 YFSETQ. The CDR3 has 14 residues. In DNA form, the CDR3 reads TGCGCCAGCAGCTGGGGCGGGACTCAAGAGACCCAGTACTTC. This encodes CASSWGGTQETQYF.

This clonotype was counted at least ten times. The chain combines TRBV20-1 with TRBJ1-2; 7 nucleotides align to TRBD1. J gave up 5 bases and V 6 bases, and 12 bases lay outside the gene matches. There are 14 residues in the CDR3. CDR1 and CDR2 (germline): DFQATT, SNEGSKA (reference sequence). CDR3 protein: CSAGRQGRDYGYTF. In nucleotides, the CDR3 is TGCAGTGCCGGTAGACAGGGCAGGGATTATGGCTACACCTTC.

Many counts were recorded for this clonotype. The rearrangement uses TRBV20-1 and TRBJ2-3; either TRBD1 or TRBD2 may supply D (6 bases each). The CDR3 consists of 14 residues. Germline assignment: CDR1 DFQATT and CDR2 SNEGSKA (reference sequence). V shed 3 bases and J shed 0 bases, with 10 bases lying between them. CDR3 sequence (DNA): TGCAGTGCTAGTCAGGGGACTAGCACAGATACGCAGTATTTT. The encoded protein is CSASQGTSTDTQYF.

This clonotype was counted many times. The chain is built from TRBV12-3 or TRBV12-4 and TRBJ1-1; a possible D gene is TRBD1 (5 bases). Between the trimmed V and J ends, which lost 2 bases and 2 bases, there was a span of 18 bases. The length of the CDR3 is 17 residues. The CDR3 bases are TGTGCCAGCAGTTTATGGGGACGGGGGAAAGGTAACACTGAAGCTTTCTTT. Residues: CASSLWGRGKGNTEAFF.

This clonotype was picked up many times. V and J are TRBV4-1 and TRBJ2-5; maybe TRBD1 (6 bases). The germline CDR1 and CDR2 sequences are MGHRA and YSYEKL. V dropped 1 base and J dropped 1 base, with 7 bases sitting between them. The CDR3 runs to 14 residues. The CDR3 reads CASSQGGLQETQYF. The CDR3 DNA reads TGCGCCAGCAGCCAAGGGGGGCTCCAAGAGACCCAGTACTTC.

This clonotype appeared many times. The chain uses TRBV7-9 and TRBJ2-4, with D perhaps TRBD2 (6 bases). This CDR3 contains 16 residues. Germline CDR1 reads SEHNR; CDR2 reads FQNEAQ (reference sequence). Trimming removed 5 bases from V and 0 bases from J, with 14 bases in between. CDR3 DNA sequence: TGTGCCAGCAGCCCTCTCGGGGGATTAGCCAAAAACATTCAGTACTTC. Its translation: CASSPLGGLAKNIQYF.

Ten or more counts support this clonotype. The chain employs TRBV6-6 and TRBJ1-1, with no clear D. The CDR3 contains 17 residues. CDR1 MNHNY and CDR2 SVGAGI come from the germline V gene (reference sequence). V dropped 0 bases and J dropped 6 bases, with 20 bases sitting between them. Here the CDR3 reads CASSYSIRERQGAEAFF. The CDR3 DNA reads TGTGCCAGCAGTTACTCGATAAGGGAGCGACAAGGCGCTGAAGCTTTCTTT.

There are many counts of this clonotype. The V and J genes are TRBV29-1 and TRBJ2-7; D remains unclear. Trimming removed 2 bases from V and 3 bases from J, with 11 bases in between. CDR3 length equals 13 residues. The germline V gene has CDR1 SQVTM and CDR2 ANQGSEA. CDR3 sequence (DNA): TGCAGCGTTGAATTAGGAGCAGGCTACGAGCAGTACTTC. This encodes CSVELGAGYEQYF.

The V and J genes are TRBV7-2 and TRBJ2-7; 8 bases align to TRBD2. Germline loops: CDR1 SGHTA, CDR2 FQGNSA. V lost 2 bases, J lost 2 bases, and 8 bases stayed unmatched. CDR3 length equals 16 residues. This CDR3 reads CASSLLQAGAPYEQYF. CDR3 DNA sequence: TGTGCCAGCAGCTTACTTCAAGCGGGGGCCCCCTACGAGCAGTACTTC.

The rearrangement uses TRBV6-2 or TRBV6-3 and TRBJ2-3, with TRBD1 matching over 8 bases. This CDR3 is 14 amino acids long. V was pared by 8 bases and J by 0 bases, with 4 bases of the junction left unmatched. Germline CDR1 MNHEY, CDR2 SVGEGT. This chain's CDR3 is CASYRGYSTDTQYF. CDR3 in DNA: TGTGCCAGCTACAGGGGGTACAGCACAGATACGCAGTATTTT.

This clonotype has at least ten counts. The J gene is TRBJ1-5, the V gene TRBV7-9, with D tentatively TRBD1 (5 bases). V was pared by 5 bases and J by 3 bases, with 14 bases between. The CDR3 has 15 amino acids. In germline, CDR1 is SEHNR, CDR2 FQNEAQ (reference sequence). CDR3 amino acids: CASSPLDSYNQPQHF. CDR3 nucleotides: TGTGCCAGCAGCCCCCTTGACAGCTACAATCAGCCCCAGCATTTT.

The chain uses TRBV29-1 and TRBJ1-1; 7 nucleotides agree with TRBD1. CDR1 and CDR2 from the germline V gene are SQVTM and ANQGSEA. This CDR3 is built from 14 residues. The J segment lost 6 bases and the V segment lost 4 bases, leaving 11 bases of the junction unmatched. The CDR3 DNA reads TGCAGCGTTGCACCCGAAGGGGGCTACTCTGAAGCTTTCTTT. This encodes CSVAPEGGYSEAFF.

With regard to this clonotype: Just one base apart from a much larger clone, this may be a read error. The gene calls are TRBV6-6 and TRBJ2-2; maybe TRBD1 (6 bases). Germline CDR1 MNHNY, CDR2 SVGAGI (reference sequence). The CDR3 contains 15 residues. Between the trimmed V and J ends, which lost 6 bases and 4 bases, there was a span of 15 bases. For the CDR3, the DNA is TGTGCCAGCAGCCTCGACAGGCCGGGCACCGGGGAGCTGTTTTTT. Protein product: CASSLDRPGTGELFF.

This clonotype was detected ten times or more. V gene TRBV7-2 combines with J gene TRBJ2-3; D gene uncertain. This CDR3 has 12 residues. Germline loops: CDR1 SGHTA, CDR2 FQGNSA. V lost 3 bases and J 10 bases, leaving 11 bases between the germline ends. The CDR3 nucleotides are TGTGCCAGCAGCTTTCGTTTCTTGGCGCAGTATTTT. It encodes CASSFRFLAQYF.

This clonotype was counted at least ten times. This chain links TRBV20-1 with TRBJ1-5; 12 bases fit TRBD1. This CDR3 spans 16 amino acids. V gave up 0 bases and J gave up 6 bases; unmatched junction bases: 6. Germline V CDR1 and CDR2: DFQATT, SNEGSKA (reference sequence). The CDR3 loop is CSARESGTGGSQPQHF. The CDR3 DNA sequence: TGCAGTGCTAGAGAATCCGGGACAGGGGGCTCTCAGCCCCAGCATTTT.

This clonotype was seen repeatedly, ten times or more. The rearrangement uses TRBV28 and TRBJ2-7; D is perhaps TRBD1 (6 bases). Germline V gene lookup returns CDR1 MDHEN and CDR2 SYDVKM. The germline V and J ends were trimmed by 4 bases and 1 base, with 14 bases remaining between them. The CDR3 loop spans 15 amino acids. The chain's CDR3 is CASSSSGADSYEQYF. In DNA, the CDR3 is TGTGCCAGCAGTTCCTCAGGGGCCGATTCCTACGAGCAGTACTTC.

By sample share, this clonotype is medium-sized. The chain couples TRBV5-1 to TRBJ2-7; a possible D gene is TRBD1 (5 bases). Germline CDR1 SGHRS, CDR2 YFSETQ. CDR3 length: 14 amino acids. V was trimmed by 3 bases and J by 0 bases, leaving 10 bases between them. The CDR3: CASSSDSYSYEQYF. Here the CDR3 DNA reads TGCGCCAGCAGCTCCGACAGCTACTCCTACGAGCAGTACTTC.

This clonotype was seen many times. V and J are TRBV20-1 and TRBJ1-2; TRBD1 might be the D (5 bases). Deletions cut 3 bases from V and 1 base from J, with 9 bases between. CDR1 and CDR2 from the germline V gene are DFQATT and SNEGSKA (reference sequence). This CDR3 is 13 amino acids long. CDR3 protein: CSARTALNYGYTF. Here the CDR3 DNA reads TGCAGTGCTAGGACAGCACTTAACTATGGCTACACCTTC.

This clonotype appeared a few times. The rearrangement links TRBV25-1 to TRBJ1-3; D is unclear. The ends were cut back, 6 bases at V and 0 bases at J, with 12 bases in the middle. From germline, CDR1 is MGHDK and CDR2 SYGVNS. The CDR3 spans 15 residues. The CDR3 DNA reads as TGTGCCAGCAGAAGGGAAGGCTTCTCTGGAAACACCATATATTTT. Encoded protein: CASRREGFSGNTIYF.

CDR3 nucleotides: TGTGCCAGCAGCCAGGGGGCGAGATACGAGCAGTACTTC. It specifies CASSQGARYEQYF. The gene calls are TRBV6-6 and TRBJ2-7; TRBD1 agrees at 8 bases. CDR1 is MNHNY and CDR2 is SVGAGI in the germline V gene (reference sequence). Trimming took 6 bases from V and 4 from J; bases not matched to a gene: 5. The CDR3 runs to 13 residues.

The gene calls are TRBV21-1 and TRBJ1-2; whether TRBD1, the table's D call, matches the DNA was not checked. TRBV21-1 is designated a pseudogene. There are 15 residues in the CDR3. CDR3 region: CASPIGGGVGYGYTF. DNA for the CDR3: TGTGCCAGCCCCATAGGAGGGGGGGTTGGCTATGGCTACACCTTC.